This TCR beta chain was retrieved from a study of human T cells and chemical hapten exposure. Library construction involved attaching unique molecular identifiers to individual cDNA molecules, which allowed quantitative, reproducible TCR counting. Original processing notes: Ranging from roughly 20,000 to 690,600, TCR counts per sample had a median value of approximately 97,000. TCRdb used MiXCR to reprocess the reads, holding one entry per CDR3 protein. TCRdb's processing, not the study's, gives the V and J calls here. The top ten clones hold 4% of a sample with about 5,300 distinct CDR3 sequences, 55% of them seen once. Details on this clonotype: Antigen specificity is unknown.

Whole-study findings and limits: Expanded TCRs were compared with controls, and the expanded TCRs formed significantly more large CDR3 similarity clusters. There was a positive correlation between PT1 expanded TCR counts and patch test score.

CDR3 length: 12 amino acids. The V and J ends lost 6 bases and 5 bases respectively, with 12 bases between them. Per germline, CDR1 DFQATT and CDR2 SNEGSKA (reference sequence). Treatment in this sample: therapeutic diphenylcyclopropenone sensitization with weekly scalp DPC. This material consisted of whole blood, taken before DPC sensitization or 2, 6, or about 24 weeks after (not recorded which). The chain recombines TRBV20-1 with TRBJ2-3, with D unclear. The source is an adult with alopecia areata. Some clones in this sample may be carry-over from other donors' samples. This table probably holds off-target reads from a library built for another chain. The DNA of the CDR3 is TGCAGTGCCGCGGCGCAGAAAGATACGCAGTATTTT. Its protein is CSAAAQKDTQYF.